The 8 T cell receptor beta chains below all came from one sample that was sequenced in a study of blood T cell repertoires in COVID-19. Generated by immunoSEQ multiplex PCR, the TCRdb table keeps only in-frame clones and is missing some. The profile shows about 360,000 clones, 70% to 90% of them singletons. Sequencing input: PBMCs or T cells enriched from blood (not recorded which). All receptors derive from a man between 35 and 55 years old in a cohort exposed to, infected with or recovered from COVID-19 (not recorded which).

The chain joins TRBV7-9 to TRBJ2-7; 7 bases are a match to TRBD2. Looked up from germline, CDR1 is SEHNR and CDR2 is FQNEAQ (reference sequence). The CDR3 sequence is 15 residues long. Germline trimming cut 5 bases from V and 1 base from J; bases unmatched to any gene: 8. The CDR3, as DNA: TGTGCCAGCAGCCAACCGTCTAGCGGTTCCTACGAGCAGTACTTC. Protein product: CASSQPSSGSYEQYF.

The chain is built from TRBV18 and TRBJ1-1, with 7 bases matching TRBD1. The CDR3 runs to 12 residues. With V trimmed by 4 bases and J by 10 bases, 6 bases remained unmatched. In germline, CDR1 is KGHSH, CDR2 LQKENI. The CDR3 sequence: CASSRPQGRAFF. The CDR3 coding sequence is TGTGCCAGCTCACGCCCACAGGGGCGAGCTTTCTTT. The variable domain in full, completed from reference TRBV18 and TRBJ1-1, reads NAGVMQNPRHLVRRRGQEARLRCSPMKGHSHVYWYRQLPEEGLKFMVYLQKENIIDESGMPKERFSAEFPKEGPSILRIQQVVRGDSAAYFCASSRPQGRAFFGQGTRLTVV.

Regarding this clone: Within the sample, other DNA sequences also encode this same CDR3. This chain uses TRBV5-6 with TRBJ2-6; TRBD2 might be the D (6 bases). The CDR3 extends over 15 amino acids. Germline lookup yields CDR1 SGHDT and CDR2 YYEEEE. V was pared by 4 bases and J by 0 bases, with 8 bases between. As DNA, the CDR3 is TGTGCCAGCAGCCTGCGGGGCTCTGGGGCCAACGTCCTGACTTTC. Translating gives CASSLRGSGANVLTF.

V usage is TRBV20-1 and J usage is TRBJ2-1; no definite D call. Germline V gene sequence: CDR1 DFQATT, CDR2 SNEGSKA (reference sequence). CDR3 length: 11 residues. The ends were cut back, 2 bases at V and 6 bases at J, with 5 bases in the middle. CDR3 residues: CSARFGNEQFF. The CDR3 DNA follows: TGCAGTGCTAGATTCGGCAATGAGCAGTTCTTC.

V and J are TRBV5-1 and TRBJ1-5, with TRBD1 as a possible D gene (5 bases). There are 14 residues in the CDR3. V lost 0 bases, J lost 6 bases, and 10 bases lay in between. The germline CDR1 and CDR2 sequences are SGHRS and YFSETQ. CDR3 nucleotide sequence: TGCGCCAGCAGCTTGGAGAGGGGAGGTCAGCCCCAGCATTTT. Residues: CASSLERGGQPQHF.

V and J are TRBV7-9 and TRBJ2-7, with 13 bases aligning to TRBD2. CDR3 size: 14 residues. The J segment lost 4 bases and the V segment lost 6 bases, leaving 3 bases of the junction unmatched. CDR1 is SEHNR, CDR2 FQNEAQ, per germline (reference sequence). The CDR3 sequence is CASSSLAGGYEQYF. The CDR3 DNA is TGTGCCAGCAGTTCACTAGCGGGAGGGTACGAGCAGTACTTC. The full variable domain, with the rest looked up from reference TRBV7-9 and TRBJ2-7, is DTGVSQNPRHKITKRGQNVTFRCDPISEHNRLYWYRQTLGQGPEFLTYFQNEAQLEKSRLLSDRFSAERPKGSFSTLEIQRTEQGDSAMYLCASSSLAGGYEQYFGPGTRLTVT.

This clone turned up a few times. Other DNA sequences in the same sample also yield this CDR3. CDR3 amino acids: CASSSRQGSLYGYTF. DNA for the CDR3: TGTGCCAGCAGCTCTAGACAGGGGTCCCTCTATGGCTACACCTTC. This chain connects TRBV7-9 to TRBJ1-2; TRBD1 matches at 8 bases. CDR3 length: 15 amino acids. Trimming took 4 bases from V and 4 from J; bases not matched to a gene: 8. CDR1 is SEHNR and CDR2 is FQNEAQ in the germline V gene (reference sequence).

The rearrangement uses TRBV3-1 (or the pseudogene TRBV3-2) and TRBJ2-7; 7 positions agree with TRBD1. Germline CDR1 is LGHDT and CDR2 is YNNKEL (reference sequence). There are 14 residues in the CDR3. V was clipped by 1 base and J by 3 bases; unmatched bases: 3. CDR3 protein: CASSQGRTGYEQYF. DNA of the CDR3: TGTGCCAGCAGCCAAGGTCGGACAGGCTACGAGCAGTACTTC.